These 17 T cell receptor beta chains share one sample of origin, sequenced in a study of blood T cell repertoires in COVID-19. Profiled with immunoSEQ multiplex PCR; TCRdb holds only in-frame clones, not every one. The sample carries some 47,000 clones, 80% to 90% recorded once. The material sequenced was peripheral blood. The receptors were sampled from a woman aged 80 or older with acute or convalescent COVID-19.

The sample holds one count of this clone. The CDR3 loop reads CASSHPRDREAQFF. The CDR3 nucleotides read TGTGCCAGCAGCCACCCCCGGGACAGGGAGGCCCAGTTCTTC. The V and J genes are TRBV5-4 and TRBJ2-1; TRBD1 matches at 9 bases. Germline CDR1 and CDR2: SGHNT and YYREEE (reference sequence). The V gene end was trimmed by 4 bases and the J gene end by 13 bases; junction bases not matched to a gene: 12. This CDR3 comprises 14 residues.

The rearrangement joins TRBV5-1 to TRBJ1-2; 12 nucleotides line up with TRBD1. Germline assignment: CDR1 SGHRS and CDR2 YFSETQ. The CDR3 totals 15 residues. V trimming: 3 bases; J trimming: 3 bases; junction bases outside the gene matches: 3. CDR3 in amino acids: CASSSGTGGYYGYTF. CDR3 coding DNA: TGCGCCAGCAGCTCCGGGACAGGGGGCTACTATGGCTACACCTTC.

This chain connects TRBV19 to TRBJ1-5, with D possibly being TRBD1 (5 bases). Trimming left V 2 bases short and J 7 bases short, with 12 bases between. This CDR3 contains 14 residues. Germline assignment: CDR1 LNHDA and CDR2 SQIVND (reference sequence). CDR3 nucleotides: TGTGCCAGTAGTATAAAGGGACTTCGGCAGCCCCAGCATTTT. The encoded protein is CASSIKGLRQPQHF.

The V gene is TRBV11-2, the J gene TRBJ2-7; D possibly corresponds to TRBD1 (6 bases). Germline CDR1 and CDR2: SGHAT and FQNNGV. The germline V and J ends were trimmed by 7 bases and 5 bases, with 27 bases remaining between them. This CDR3 has 17 amino acids. The CDR3 DNA reads as TGTGCCAGCACCACATCCACCGGCACAGGGAGAATTGACGAGCAGTACTTC. This codes for CASTTSTGTGRIDEQYF.

The J gene is TRBJ2-7, the V gene TRBV6-1; tentative D call: TRBD1 (6 bases). Germline CDR1 MNHNS, CDR2 SASEGT. The CDR3 totals 16 residues. The germline V and J ends were trimmed by 0 bases and 2 bases, with 14 bases remaining between them. CDR3 DNA: TGTGCCAGCAGTGAAGCCGCCGGGACACGCACCTACGAGCAGTACTTC. It specifies CASSEAAGTRTYEQYF.

A single count supports this clone. The chain is built from TRBV7-9 and TRBJ2-6; D call uncertain. V lost 3 bases, J lost 0 bases, and 3 bases lay in between. The CDR3 spans 14 residues. The germline CDR1 and CDR2 sequences are SEHNR and FQNEAQ (reference sequence). In DNA, the CDR3 is TGTGCCAGCAGCTTCAACTCTGGGGCCAACGTCCTGACTTTC. This translates into CASSFNSGANVLTF.

This clone was picked up one time. The chain combines TRBV10-3 with TRBJ1-2, with D maybe TRBD1 (6 bases). The germline V and J ends were trimmed by 5 bases and 2 bases, with 18 bases remaining between them. Germline CDR1 and CDR2: ENHRY and SYGVKD. This CDR3 has 16 amino acids. CDR3 coding DNA: TGTGCCATCAGTTACCTCAACAGGGAAGGAAACTATGGCTACACCTTC. Encoded protein: CAISYLNREGNYGYTF.

The V gene is TRBV7-2, the J gene TRBJ1-2, with D unclear. This CDR3 is built from 12 residues. Germline lookup yields CDR1 SGHTA and CDR2 FQGNSA. Between the trimmed V and J ends, which lost 4 bases and 5 bases, there was a span of 8 bases. The CDR3 bases are TGTGCCAGCAGCTCCTCTTCGTATGGCTACACCTTC. It encodes CASSSSSYGYTF. Supplemented by reference TRBV7-2 and TRBJ1-2, the full variable domain reads GAGVSQSPSNKVTEKGKDVELRCDPISGHTALYWYRQSLGQGLEFLIYFQGNSAPDKSGLPSDRFSAERTGGSVSTLTIQRTQQEDSAVYLCASSSSSYGYTFGSGTRLTVV.

V and J are TRBV30 and TRBJ1-6; D remains ambiguous. Trimming took 1 base from V and 3 from J, leaving 7 bases between them. The CDR3 extends over 14 amino acids. Germline V lookup: CDR1 GTSNPN, CDR2 SVGIG (reference sequence). The CDR3 spells CAWSEEGYNSPLHF. CDR3 nucleotides: TGTGCCTGGAGTGAGGAGGGCTATAATTCACCCCTCCACTTT.

This chain uses TRBV7-2 with TRBJ2-7; D is perhaps TRBD1 (6 bases). CDR3 length: 12 amino acids. V was shortened by 1 base and J by 6 bases, with 7 bases between the two germline ends. The germline V gene encodes CDR1 SGHTA and CDR2 FQGNSA. CDR3 loop: CASSLGTVEQYF. The CDR3 DNA sequence: TGTGCCAGCAGCTTAGGGACAGTCGAGCAGTACTTC. Together with reference TRBV7-2 and TRBJ2-7, the CDR3 gives the full variable domain: GAGVSQSPSNKVTEKGKDVELRCDPISGHTALYWYRQSLGQGLEFLIYFQGNSAPDKSGLPSDRFSAERTGGSVSTLTIQRTQQEDSAVYLCASSLGTVEQYFGPGTRLTVT.

This chain connects TRBV18 to TRBJ2-6, with 8 bases lining up with TRBD1. Germline assignment: CDR1 KGHSH and CDR2 LQKENI. The trim removed 3 bases at V and 2 bases at J, leaving 6 bases unmatched. The CDR3 is made up of 17 amino acids. The CDR3 spells CASSPAGGMAGANVLTF. CDR3 sequence (DNA): TGTGCCAGCTCACCGGCAGGGGGCATGGCTGGGGCCAACGTCCTGACTTTC.

The V call is TRBV27, the J call TRBJ2-7, with a weak D call TRBD1 (5 bases). CDR1 MNHEY and CDR2 SMNVEV come from the germline V gene (reference sequence). V lost 3 bases and J lost 3, with 15 bases in between. There are 15 residues in the CDR3. The CDR3: CASSFGQGKSYEQYF. The CDR3 DNA sequence: TGTGCCAGCAGTTTCGGGCAGGGAAAGAGCTACGAGCAGTACTTC.

The chain combines TRBV5-1 with TRBJ1-2, with 11 bases fitting TRBD1. The ends lost 4 bases at V and 6 bases at J; junction bases unmatched: 11. The CDR3 contains 16 residues. The V gene's germline CDR1 is SGHRS and CDR2 YFSETQ. The CDR3 DNA sequence: TGCGCCAGCAGCCCGGACAGGGGGCGAGGTGTAGATGGCTACACCTTC. It yields the protein CASSPDRGRGVDGYTF.

The gene calls are TRBV18 and TRBJ1-2, with D possibly TRBD1 on 5 matching bases. Germline V CDR1 and CDR2: KGHSH, LQKENI. V lost 1 base and J 2 bases, leaving 8 bases between the germline ends. The CDR3 covers 14 residues. The CDR3 bases are TGTGCCAGCTCACCACAACGGGGGAACTATGGCTACACCTTC. It specifies CASSPQRGNYGYTF.

This chain uses TRBV19 with TRBJ1-2; D may be TRBD1 (6 bases). Trimming took 7 bases from V and 5 from J, leaving 11 bases between them. This CDR3 has 12 residues. The germline V gene encodes CDR1 LNHDA and CDR2 SQIVND (reference sequence). CDR3 nucleotide sequence: TGTGCCAGTAAGCAGGGGTTTTATGGCTACACCTTC. Its protein is CASKQGFYGYTF.

V usage is TRBV30 and J usage is TRBJ1-6; no definite D call. V shed 1 base and J shed 5 bases, with 15 bases lying between them. CDR1 and CDR2 (germline): GTSNPN, SVGIG (reference sequence). CDR3 length equals 16 residues. CDR3 sequence reads: CAWSEFLGSDNSPLHF. Here the CDR3 DNA reads TGTGCCTGGAGTGAGTTTTTGGGTAGCGATAATTCACCCCTCCACTTT.

J is TRBJ2-5 and V is TRBV7-2; D remains ambiguous. V lost 4 bases to trimming and J lost 2 bases, with 5 bases between them. The CDR3 is 12 amino acids. Per the germline V gene, CDR1 is SGHTA and CDR2 is FQGNSA. CDR3 sequence: CASSSQQETQYF. CDR3 nucleotide sequence: TGTGCCAGCAGCTCCCAGCAAGAGACCCAGTACTTC.